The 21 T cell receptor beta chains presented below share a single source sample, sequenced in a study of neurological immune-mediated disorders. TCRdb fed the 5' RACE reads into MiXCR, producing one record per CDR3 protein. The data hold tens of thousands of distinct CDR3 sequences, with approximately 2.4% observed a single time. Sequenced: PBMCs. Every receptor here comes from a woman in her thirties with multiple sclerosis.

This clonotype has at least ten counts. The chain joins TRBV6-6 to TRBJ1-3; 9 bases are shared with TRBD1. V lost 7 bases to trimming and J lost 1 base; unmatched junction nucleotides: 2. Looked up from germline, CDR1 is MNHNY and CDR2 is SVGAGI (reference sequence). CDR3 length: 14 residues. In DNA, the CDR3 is TGTGCCAGCAAAGGACAGGGGTCTGGAAACACCATATATTTT. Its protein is CASKGQGSGNTIYF.

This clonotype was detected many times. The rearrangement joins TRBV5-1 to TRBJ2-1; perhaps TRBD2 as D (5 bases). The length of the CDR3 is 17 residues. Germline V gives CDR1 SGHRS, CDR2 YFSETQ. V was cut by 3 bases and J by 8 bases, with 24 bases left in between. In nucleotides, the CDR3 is TGCGCCAGCAGCTCTGGAAGTGGGAGCCCCGGGTGGGATGAGCAGTTCTTC. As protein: CASSSGSGSPGWDEQFF.

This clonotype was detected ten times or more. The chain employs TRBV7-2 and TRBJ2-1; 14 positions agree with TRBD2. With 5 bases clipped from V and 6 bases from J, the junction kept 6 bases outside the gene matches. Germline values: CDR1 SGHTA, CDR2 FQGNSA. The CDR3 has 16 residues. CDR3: CASSLLGTSGGNEQFF. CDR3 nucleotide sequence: TGTGCCAGCAGCCTTCTCGGGACTAGCGGGGGCAATGAGCAGTTCTTC.

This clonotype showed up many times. The CDR3 here is CSATKAGSYNEQFF. The CDR3 nucleotides read TGCAGCGCTACGAAAGCGGGCTCCTACAATGAGCAGTTCTTC. The chain couples TRBV29-1 to TRBJ2-1; possibly TRBD2 for D (6 bases). Germline CDR1 and CDR2: SQVTM and ANQGSEA. V lost 7 bases and J lost 0, with 13 bases in between. The CDR3 sequence is 14 residues long.

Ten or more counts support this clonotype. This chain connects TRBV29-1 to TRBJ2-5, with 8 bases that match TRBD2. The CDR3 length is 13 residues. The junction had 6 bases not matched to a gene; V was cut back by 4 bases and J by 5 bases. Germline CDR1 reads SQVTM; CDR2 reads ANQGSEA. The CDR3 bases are TGCAGCGTTGCGGGAGGGCCGTTTGAGACCCAGTACTTC. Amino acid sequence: CSVAGGPFETQYF. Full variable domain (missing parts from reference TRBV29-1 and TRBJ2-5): SAVISQKPSRDICQRGTSLTIQCQVDSQVTMMFWYRQQPGQSLTLIATANQGSEATYESGFVIDKFPISRPNLTFSTLTVSNMSPEDSSIYLCSVAGGPFETQYFGPGTRLLVL.

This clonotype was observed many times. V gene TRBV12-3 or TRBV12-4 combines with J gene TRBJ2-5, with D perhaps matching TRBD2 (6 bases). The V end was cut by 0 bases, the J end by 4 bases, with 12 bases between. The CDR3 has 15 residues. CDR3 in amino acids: CASSLAVGGGETQYF. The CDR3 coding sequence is TGTGCCAGCAGTTTAGCGGTCGGGGGAGGAGAGACCCAGTACTTC.

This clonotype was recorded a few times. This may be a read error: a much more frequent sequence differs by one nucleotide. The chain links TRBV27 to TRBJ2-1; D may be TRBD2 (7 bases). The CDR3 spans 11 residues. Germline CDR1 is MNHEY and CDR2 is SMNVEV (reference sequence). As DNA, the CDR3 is TGTGTCAGCAGTCGGGGGGCTGAGCAGTTCTTC. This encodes CVSSRGAEQFF.

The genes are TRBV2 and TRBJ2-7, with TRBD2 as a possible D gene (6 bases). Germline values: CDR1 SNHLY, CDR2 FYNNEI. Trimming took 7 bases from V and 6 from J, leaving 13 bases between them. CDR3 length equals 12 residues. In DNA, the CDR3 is TGTGCCAGCACAGGGCTCGGGGGCGAGCAGTACTTC. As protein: CASTGLGGEQYF. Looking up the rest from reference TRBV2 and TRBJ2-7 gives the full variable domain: EPEVTQTPSHQVTQMGQEVILRCVPISNHLYFYWYRQILGQKVEFLVSFYNNEISEKSEIFDDQFSVERPDGSNFTLKIRSTKLEDSAMYFCASTGLGGEQYFGPGTRLTVT.

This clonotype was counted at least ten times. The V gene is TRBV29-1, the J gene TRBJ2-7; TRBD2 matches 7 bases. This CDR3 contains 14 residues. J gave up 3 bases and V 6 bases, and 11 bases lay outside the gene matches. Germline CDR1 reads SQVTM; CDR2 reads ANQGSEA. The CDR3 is CSVRLGGSSYEQYF. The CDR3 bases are TGCAGCGTGAGACTTGGCGGGAGCAGCTACGAGCAGTACTTC.

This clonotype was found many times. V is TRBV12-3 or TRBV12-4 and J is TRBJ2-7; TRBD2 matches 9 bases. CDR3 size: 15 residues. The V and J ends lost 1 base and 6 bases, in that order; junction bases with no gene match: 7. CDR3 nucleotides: TGTGCCAGCAGTTTAGGAGCGGGAGGCGGAGGCGAGCAGTACTTC. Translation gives CASSLGAGGGGEQYF.

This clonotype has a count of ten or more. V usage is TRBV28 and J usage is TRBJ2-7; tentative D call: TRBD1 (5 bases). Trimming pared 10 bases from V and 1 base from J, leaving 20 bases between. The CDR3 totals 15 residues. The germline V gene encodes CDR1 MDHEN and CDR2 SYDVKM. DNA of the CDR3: TGTGCCACCGAAGAAACAGGCGTTGTTTCCTACGAGCAGTACTTC. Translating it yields CATEETGVVSYEQYF.

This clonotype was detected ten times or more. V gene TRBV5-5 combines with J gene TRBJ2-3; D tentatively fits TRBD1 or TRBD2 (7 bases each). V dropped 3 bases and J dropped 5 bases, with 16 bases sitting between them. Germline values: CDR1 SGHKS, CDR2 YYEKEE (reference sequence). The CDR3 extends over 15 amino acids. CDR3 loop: CASSSPGGGEDTQYF. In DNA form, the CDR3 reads TGTGCCAGCAGCTCGCCAGGGGGGGGTGAAGATACGCAGTATTTT.

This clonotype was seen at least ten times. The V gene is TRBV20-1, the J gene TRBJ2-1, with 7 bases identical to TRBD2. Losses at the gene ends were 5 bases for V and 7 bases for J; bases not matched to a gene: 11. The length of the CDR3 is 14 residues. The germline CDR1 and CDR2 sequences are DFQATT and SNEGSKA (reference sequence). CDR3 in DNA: TGCAGTGCTCAAAGACGGGGGAGGGGAAATGAGCAGTTCTTC. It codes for CSAQRRGRGNEQFF.

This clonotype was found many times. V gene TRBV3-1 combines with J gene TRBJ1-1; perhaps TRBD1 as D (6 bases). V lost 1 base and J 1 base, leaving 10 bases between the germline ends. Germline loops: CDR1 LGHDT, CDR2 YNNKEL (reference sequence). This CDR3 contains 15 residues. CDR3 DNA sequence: TGTGCCAGCAGCCAAGGGGACACGGCGAACACTGAAGCTTTCTTT. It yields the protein CASSQGDTANTEAFF.

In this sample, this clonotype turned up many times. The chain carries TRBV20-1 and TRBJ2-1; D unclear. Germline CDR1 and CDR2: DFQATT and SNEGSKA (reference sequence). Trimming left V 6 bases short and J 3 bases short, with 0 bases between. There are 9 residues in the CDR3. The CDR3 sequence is CSAYNEQFF. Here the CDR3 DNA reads TGCAGTGCCTACAATGAGCAGTTCTTC.

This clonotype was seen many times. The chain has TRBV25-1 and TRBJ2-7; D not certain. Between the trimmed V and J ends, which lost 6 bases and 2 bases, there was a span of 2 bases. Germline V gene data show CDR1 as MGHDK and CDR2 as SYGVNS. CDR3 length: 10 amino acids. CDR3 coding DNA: TGTGCCAGCAGGACCTACGAGCAGTACTTC. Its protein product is CASRTYEQYF.

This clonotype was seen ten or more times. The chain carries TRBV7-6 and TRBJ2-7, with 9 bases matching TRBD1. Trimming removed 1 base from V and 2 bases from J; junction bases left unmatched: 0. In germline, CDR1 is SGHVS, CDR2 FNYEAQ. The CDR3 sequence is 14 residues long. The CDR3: CASSLGTGAYEQYF. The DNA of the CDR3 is TGTGCCAGCAGCTTAGGGACAGGGGCCTACGAGCAGTACTTC.

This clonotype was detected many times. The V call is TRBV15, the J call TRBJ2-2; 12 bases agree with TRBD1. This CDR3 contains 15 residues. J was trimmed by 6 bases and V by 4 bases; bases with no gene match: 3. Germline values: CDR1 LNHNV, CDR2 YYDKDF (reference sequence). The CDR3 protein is CATSTGQGASGELFF. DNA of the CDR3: TGTGCCACCAGCACGGGACAGGGGGCCTCCGGGGAGCTGTTTTTT.

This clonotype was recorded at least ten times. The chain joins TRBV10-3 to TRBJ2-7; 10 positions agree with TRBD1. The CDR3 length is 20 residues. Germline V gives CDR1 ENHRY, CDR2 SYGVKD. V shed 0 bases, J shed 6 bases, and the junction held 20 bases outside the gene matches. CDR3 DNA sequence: TGTGCCATCAGTGAGTCGATAGGTCGTAGTTTTGCCGGGACAGGGGTCGAGCAGTACTTC. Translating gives CAISESIGRSFAGTGVEQYF.

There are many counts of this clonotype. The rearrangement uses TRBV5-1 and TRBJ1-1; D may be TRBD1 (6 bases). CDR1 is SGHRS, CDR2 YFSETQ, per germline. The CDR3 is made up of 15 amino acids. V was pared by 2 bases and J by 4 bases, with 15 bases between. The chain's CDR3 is CASSLLAGTPTEAFF. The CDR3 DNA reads TGCGCCAGCAGCTTATTAGCCGGGACACCCACTGAAGCTTTCTTT.

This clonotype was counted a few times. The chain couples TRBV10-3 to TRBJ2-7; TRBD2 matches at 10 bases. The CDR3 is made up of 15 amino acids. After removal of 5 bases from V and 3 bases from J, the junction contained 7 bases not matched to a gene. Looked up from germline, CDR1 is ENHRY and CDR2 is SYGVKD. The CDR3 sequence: CAISPRTSGNYEQYF. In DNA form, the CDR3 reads TGTGCCATCAGTCCTAGGACTAGCGGAAACTACGAGCAGTACTTC.